This T cell receptor (beta chain) derives from a study of graft-versus-host responses after intestinal transplantation. Study-wide results and caveats: Detected in recipient marrow were GvH clones, some of which were first observed in ileum or blood.

The J segment lost 2 bases and the V segment lost 0 bases, leaving 5 bases of the junction unmatched. Germline V gives CDR1 SGDLS, CDR2 YYNGEE. This CDR3 comprises 17 residues. Sequenced by immunoSEQ multiplex PCR; TCRdb stores in-frame clones only, minus some. This sample has over 40,000 clones, with roughly 91% found just once. Regarding this clone: The target antigen is unknown.

The receptor was derived from a human patient who received an intestinal transplant, so some T cells may come from the graft donor. The chain is built from TRBV9 and TRBJ1-5; 10 nucleotides agree with TRBD1. The sample in question was PBMCs, obtained roughly 760 days after a first intestinal transplant, on the day of a second. In DNA form, the CDR3 reads TGTGCCAGCAGCGTAGGGGACAGGGGAGAGGGCAATCAGCCCCAGCATTTT. It encodes CASSVGDRGEGNQPQHF. Combining the CDR3 with reference TRBV9 and TRBJ1-5 gives the whole variable domain DSGVTQTPKHLITATGQRVTLRCSPRSGDLSVYWYQQSLDQGLQFLIQYYNGEERAKGNILERFSAQQFPDLHSELNLSSLELGDSALYFCASSVGDRGEGNQPQHFGDGTRLSIL.